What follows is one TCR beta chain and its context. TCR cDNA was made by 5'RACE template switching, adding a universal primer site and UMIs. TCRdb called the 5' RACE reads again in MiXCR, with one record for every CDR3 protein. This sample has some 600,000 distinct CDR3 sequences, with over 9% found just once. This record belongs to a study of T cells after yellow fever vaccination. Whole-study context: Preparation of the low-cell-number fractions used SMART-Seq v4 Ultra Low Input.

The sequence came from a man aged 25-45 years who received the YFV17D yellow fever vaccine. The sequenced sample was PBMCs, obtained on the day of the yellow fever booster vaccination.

As DNA, the CDR3 is TGCAGCCCAATGATTCACGAGCAGTACTTC. This encodes CSPMIHEQYF. The rearrangement uses TRBV29-1 and TRBJ2-7; D remains unclear. This CDR3 comprises 10 residues. The germline CDR1 and CDR2 sequences are SQVTM and ANQGSEA. V lost 8 bases, J lost 5 bases, and 10 bases lay in between.